This entry is about one TCR beta chain. The entry originates in a study of OX40 agonist ivuxolimab in advanced cancers. For the study at large: The dose of intravenous ivuxolimab that patients received every 2 weeks ranged from 0.01 to 10 mg/kg. Treatment received earlier with anti-PD-1, anti-PD-L1 or anti-CTLA-4 agents was allowed, and 40% had some.

Assay: immunoSEQ multiplex PCR; the TCRdb copy retains only in-frame clones and omits some. The repertoire holds roughly 82,000 clones, with roughly 80% as singletons. The starting material was CD4+ or CD8+ T cells sorted from blood, obtained in a trial of the OX40 agonist ivuxolimab. The clonotype originates from an adult with an advanced solid tumor such as melanoma, head and neck, liver or kidney cancer.

CDR3 protein: CASSLDGGVGYTF. CDR3 in DNA: TGTGCCAGCAGCTTAGACGGCGGGGTCGGCTACACCTTC. The chain links TRBV11-1 to TRBJ1-2; D uncertain. The CDR3 is 13 residues long. V gave up 1 base and J gave up 8 bases, with 11 bases separating them. Looked up from germline, CDR1 is SGHAT and CDR2 is FQDESV (reference sequence). Using reference TRBV11-1 and TRBJ1-2 for the parts outside the CDR3, the full variable domain is EAEVAQSPRYKITEKSQAVAFWCDPISGHATLYWYRQILGQGPELLVQFQDESVVDDSQLPKDRFSAERLKGVDSTLKIQPAELGDSAMYLCASSLDGGVGYTFGSGTRLTVV.